The clone carrying this TCR beta chain occurred once. Trimming left V 3 bases short and J 0 bases short, with 2 bases between. From germline, CDR1 is WSHSY and CDR2 SAAADI. The CDR3 has 12 residues. These data belong to a study of blood T cell repertoires in COVID-19. Whole-study context: There were acute and convalescent COVID-19 samples, and they came from the United States, Italy and Spain. T cells, B-cell-depleted T cells, or PBMCs supplied cDNA or gDNA.

In the original processing: Counts of nucleated cells, estimated from reference gene primer amplification, were obtained. Clones were read by immunoSEQ multiplex PCR, and TCRdb kept only the in-frame ones, dropping some. V, J and clone size are those of that table, while D and trimming were read from the DNA. This sample has about 260,000 clones; around 90% occur once, and the top ten carry roughly 2.7%. The sample comprised peripheral blood. The sequence came from a person aged 18 to 35 with COVID-19, enrolled during active disease. The gene calls are TRBV10-2 and TRBJ1-1; D gene ambiguous. The CDR3 sequence is CASSDMNTEAFF. In DNA form, the CDR3 reads TGCGCCAGCAGTGACATGAACACTGAAGCTTTCTTT.